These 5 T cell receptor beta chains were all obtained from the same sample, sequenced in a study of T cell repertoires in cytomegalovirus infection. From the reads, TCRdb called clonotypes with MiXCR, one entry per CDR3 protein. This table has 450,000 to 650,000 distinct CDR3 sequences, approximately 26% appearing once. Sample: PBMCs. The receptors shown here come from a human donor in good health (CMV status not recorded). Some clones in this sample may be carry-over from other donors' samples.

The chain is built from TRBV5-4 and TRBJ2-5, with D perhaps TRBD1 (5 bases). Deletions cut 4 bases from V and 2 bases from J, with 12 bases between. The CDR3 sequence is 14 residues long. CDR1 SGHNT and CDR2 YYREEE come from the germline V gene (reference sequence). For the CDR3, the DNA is TGTGCCAGCAGCCCTGTGACAGTACAAGAGACCCAGTACTTC. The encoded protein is CASSPVTVQETQYF.

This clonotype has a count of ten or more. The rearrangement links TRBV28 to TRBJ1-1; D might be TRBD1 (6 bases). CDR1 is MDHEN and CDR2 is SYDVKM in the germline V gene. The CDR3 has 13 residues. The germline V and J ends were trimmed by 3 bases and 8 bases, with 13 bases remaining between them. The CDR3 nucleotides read TGTGCCAGCAGTTTGCTACAGGGAAGGGAAGCTTTCTTT. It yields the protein CASSLLQGREAFF.

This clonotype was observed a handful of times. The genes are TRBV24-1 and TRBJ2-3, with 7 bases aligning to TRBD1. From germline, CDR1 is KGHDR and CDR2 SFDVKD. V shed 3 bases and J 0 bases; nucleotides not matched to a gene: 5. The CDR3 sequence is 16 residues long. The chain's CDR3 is CATSDTRDSSTDTQYF. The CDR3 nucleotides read TGTGCCACCAGTGATACACGGGACAGCAGCACAGATACGCAGTATTTT.

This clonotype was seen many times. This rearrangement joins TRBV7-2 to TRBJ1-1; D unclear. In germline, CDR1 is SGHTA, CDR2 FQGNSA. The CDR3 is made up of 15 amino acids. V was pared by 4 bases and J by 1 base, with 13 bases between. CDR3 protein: CASSYRRAQNTEAFF. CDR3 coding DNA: TGTGCCAGCAGCTATAGACGAGCGCAGAACACTGAAGCTTTCTTT.

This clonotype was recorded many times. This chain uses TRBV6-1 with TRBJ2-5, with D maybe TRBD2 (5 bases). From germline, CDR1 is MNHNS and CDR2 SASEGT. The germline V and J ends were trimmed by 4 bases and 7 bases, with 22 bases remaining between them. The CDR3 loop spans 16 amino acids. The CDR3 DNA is TGTGCCAGCAGTGTTGTCAAGGAGACTATACGCCGGACCCAGTACTTC. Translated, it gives CASSVVKETIRRTQYF.